Following are 10 T cell receptor beta chains from one sample sequenced in a study of patients and donors after allogeneic stem cell transplantation. TCRdb recomputed calls from the RT-PCR reads with MiXCR, one row per CDR3 protein. The sample contains roughly 230,000 distinct CDR3 sequences, 13% to 15% of which appear only once. The sequenced sample consisted of blood, either unsorted or a sorted T cell fraction (not recorded which). The source is a human donor who was either an allogeneic HSCT recipient or a stem cell or donor lymphocyte infusion donor (not recorded which). It is not recorded whose cells these are; they may come from a transplant donor.

The table lists this clonotype with many counts. V is TRBV11-1 and J is TRBJ1-1; D remains ambiguous. Trimming left V 0 bases short and J 1 base short, with 18 bases between. The germline CDR1 and CDR2 sequences are SGHAT and FQDESV (reference sequence). This CDR3 has 18 amino acids. The CDR3 is CASSLAGRVRVPNTEAFF. The CDR3 coding sequence is TGTGCCAGCAGCTTAGCGGGCCGGGTAAGGGTACCGAACACTGAAGCTTTCTTT.

Only a few counts were recorded for this clonotype. V is TRBV30 and J is TRBJ1-5; tentatively, D is TRBD1 (6 bases). Germline assignment: CDR1 GTSNPN and CDR2 SVGIG (reference sequence). Trimming took 0 bases from V and 1 from J, leaving 7 bases between them. This CDR3 has 14 amino acids. CDR3 in amino acids: CAWSVGGSNQPQHF. CDR3 nucleotide sequence: TGTGCCTGGAGTGTAGGGGGAAGCAATCAGCCCCAGCATTTT.

The V call is TRBV25-1, the J call TRBJ2-7; 8 nucleotides align to TRBD1. Unmatched junction bases numbered 7, after V lost 3 bases and J lost 0 bases. Germline CDR1 is MGHDK and CDR2 is SYGVNS. The CDR3 totals 16 residues. The CDR3 sequence: CASSDRGQGASYEQYF. The CDR3 DNA reads as TGTGCCAGCAGTGACCGTGGACAGGGTGCCTCCTACGAGCAGTACTTC.

This clonotype was detected once. The chain joins TRBV28 to TRBJ1-2; 9 nucleotides agree with TRBD1. The germline V gene encodes CDR1 MDHEN and CDR2 SYDVKM. Germline trimming cut 6 bases from V and 7 bases from J; bases unmatched to any gene: 6. CDR3 length: 13 residues. In DNA, the CDR3 is TGTGCCAGCAGCGGACAGGGGCCGTTTGGCTACACCTTC. It translates to CASSGQGPFGYTF.

The chain has TRBV10-3 and TRBJ1-5, with a possible D match to TRBD1 (5 bases). Germline CDR1 and CDR2: ENHRY and SYGVKD. V lost 7 bases, J lost 11 bases, and 18 bases lay in between. The CDR3 consists of 13 residues. The CDR3: CAIISRAGLAQHF. Written as DNA, the CDR3 is TGTGCCATCATTTCCAGGGCGGGTTTGGCCCAGCATTTT.

V is TRBV12-3 or TRBV12-4 and J is TRBJ1-4, with D hard to call. V was clipped by 2 bases and J by 4 bases, with 11 bases between them. CDR3 length equals 15 residues. Here the CDR3 reads CASSLKHGSNEKLFF. CDR3 nucleotide sequence: TGTGCCAGCAGTTTAAAGCACGGGAGTAATGAAAAACTGTTTTTT.

The sample holds one count of this clonotype. The chain links TRBV3-1 to TRBJ1-6; maybe TRBD1 (6 bases). V lost 3 bases and J lost 12, with 15 bases in between. Per the germline V gene, CDR1 is LGHDT and CDR2 is YNNKEL (reference sequence). The length of the CDR3 is 14 residues. The DNA for the CDR3 is TGTGCCAGCAGCCAGGGGGCAGGGGAGGGACCCCTCCACTTT. Its protein product is CASSQGAGEGPLHF. The whole variable domain, remainder taken from reference TRBV3-1 and TRBJ1-6, is DTAVSQTPKYLVTQMGNDKSIKCEQNLGHDTMYWYKQDSKKFLKIMFSYNNKELIINETVPNRFSPKSPDKAHLNLHINSLELGDSAVYFCASSQGAGEGPLHFGNGTRLTVT.

The CDR3 loop is CASSQSRAGVEQFF. The CDR3 DNA is TGCGCCAGCAGTCAATCGCGAGCGGGAGTTGAGCAGTTCTTC. The chain is built from TRBV23-1 and TRBJ2-1; TRBD2 matches 8 bases. TRBV23-1 is filed as an ORF, its function uncertain. V lost 0 bases and J lost 9; bases outside the gene matches: 4. The CDR3 contains 14 residues.

The sample holds a few counts of this clonotype. Germline and junction disagree at one end, which may indicate a read error. This chain uses TRBV10-2 with TRBJ2-4, with D maybe TRBD2 (5 bases). The germline V gene encodes CDR1 WSHSY and CDR2 SAAADI. The length of the CDR3 is 16 residues. The CDR3 loop is CASSESIRPLAKNIQF. CDR3 nucleotide sequence: TGCGCCAGCAGTGAGTCGATCCGGCCCCTAGCCAAAAACATTCAGTTC.

A few counts support this clonotype. V usage is TRBV20-1 and J usage is TRBJ2-3, with 9 bases identical to TRBD2. After removal of 5 bases from V and 6 bases from J, the junction contained 9 bases not matched to a gene. The germline gives CDR1 DFQATT, CDR2 SNEGSKA (reference sequence). The CDR3 is 14 amino acids. The CDR3, as DNA: TGCAGTGCTGCTTCAGCGGGGGGTCTGGATACGCAGTATTTT. Protein: CSAASAGGLDTQYF.